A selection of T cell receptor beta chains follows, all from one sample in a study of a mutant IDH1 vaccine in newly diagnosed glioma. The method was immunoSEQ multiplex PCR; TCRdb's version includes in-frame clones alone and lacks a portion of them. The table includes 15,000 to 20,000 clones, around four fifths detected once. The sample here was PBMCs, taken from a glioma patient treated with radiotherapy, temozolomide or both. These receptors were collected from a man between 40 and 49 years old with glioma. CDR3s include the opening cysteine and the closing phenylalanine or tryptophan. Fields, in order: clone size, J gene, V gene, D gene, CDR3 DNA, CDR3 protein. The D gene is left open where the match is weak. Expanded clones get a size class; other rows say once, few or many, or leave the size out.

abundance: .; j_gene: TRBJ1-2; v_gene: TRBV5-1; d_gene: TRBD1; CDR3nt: TGCGCCAGCGGCTTGGACAGGGCCTATGGCTACACCTTC; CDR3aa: CASGLDRAYGYTF
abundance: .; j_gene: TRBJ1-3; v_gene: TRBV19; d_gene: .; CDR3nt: TGTGCCAGTACCAGATACAGAAACACCATATATTTT; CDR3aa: CASTRYRNTIYF
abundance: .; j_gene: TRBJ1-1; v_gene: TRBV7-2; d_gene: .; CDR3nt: TGTGCCAGCAGCCAGCTGGGGTATCGTACTGAAGCTTTCTTT; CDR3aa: CASSQLGYRTEAFF
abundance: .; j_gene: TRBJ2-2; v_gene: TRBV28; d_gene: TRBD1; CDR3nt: TGTGCCAGCAGTTTGTTCCGGGACAGGAACACCGGGGAGCTGTTTTTT; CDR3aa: CASSLFRDRNTGELFF
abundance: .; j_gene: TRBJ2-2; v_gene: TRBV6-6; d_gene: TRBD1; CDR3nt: TGTGCCAGCAGGGTGGGACAGGGAGCCGGGGAGCTGTTTTTT; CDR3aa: CASRVGQGAGELFF
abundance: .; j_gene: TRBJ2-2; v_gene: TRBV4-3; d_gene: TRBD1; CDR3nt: TGCGCCAGCAGCCAACCTCCGGGACAGGCGAACCCGAACACCGGGGAGCTGTTTTTT; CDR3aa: CASSQPPGQANPNTGELFF
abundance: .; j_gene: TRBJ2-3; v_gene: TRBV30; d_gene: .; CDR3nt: TGTGCCTGGAGTGTACGGGGGAGAGATACGCAGTATTTT; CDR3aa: CAWSVRGRDTQYF
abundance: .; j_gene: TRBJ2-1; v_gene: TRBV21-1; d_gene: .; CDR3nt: TGTGCCGAAGACCCCCCTAGCGCCCTCGGGGATGAGCAGTTCTTC; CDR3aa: CAEDPPSALGDEQFF
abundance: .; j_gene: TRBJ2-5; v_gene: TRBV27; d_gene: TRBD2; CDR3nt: TGTGCCAGCAGCCCCCTCGCCGGCGAGCGGGAGACTGCTCAAGAGACCCAGTACTTC; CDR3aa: CASSPLAGERETAQETQYF
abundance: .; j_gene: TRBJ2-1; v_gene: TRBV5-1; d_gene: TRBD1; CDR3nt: TGCGCCAGCAGCTTACGAGCCCCCGAGACAGGGTACAATGAGCAGTTCTTC; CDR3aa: CASSLRAPETGYNEQFF
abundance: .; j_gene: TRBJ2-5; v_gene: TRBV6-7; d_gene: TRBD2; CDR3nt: TGTGCCAGCAGTTACACCCGGGAGGGCGGGAAGACCCAGTACTTC; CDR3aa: CASSYTREGGKTQYF
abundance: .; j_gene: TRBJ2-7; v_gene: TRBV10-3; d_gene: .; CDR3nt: TGTGCCATCAAGGGGACACAACCCTACGAGCAGTACTTC; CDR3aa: CAIKGTQPYEQYF
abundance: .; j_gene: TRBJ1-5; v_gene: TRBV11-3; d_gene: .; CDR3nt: TGTGCCAGCAGCTTGGCAGGGGCCAATCAGCCCCAGCATTTT; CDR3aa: CASSLAGANQPQHF
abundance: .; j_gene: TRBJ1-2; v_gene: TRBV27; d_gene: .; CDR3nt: TGTGCCAGCAGGATGACTACCGGGACGGTCTATGGCTACACCTTC; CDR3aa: CASRMTTGTVYGYTF
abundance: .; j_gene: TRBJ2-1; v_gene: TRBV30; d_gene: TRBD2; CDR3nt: TGTGCCTGTAATACACTAGCGGGACTAGGAAATGAGCAGTTCTTC; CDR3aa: CACNTLAGLGNEQFF
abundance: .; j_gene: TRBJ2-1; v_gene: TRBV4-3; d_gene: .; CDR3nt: TGCGCCAGCAGCCGGGGGGATACCCGGGTTGAGCAGTTCTTC; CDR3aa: CASSRGDTRVEQFF
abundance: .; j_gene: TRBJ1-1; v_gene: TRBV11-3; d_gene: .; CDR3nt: TGTGCCAGCAGCTCGGGCCGTCAGGGGACTGAAGCTTTCTTT; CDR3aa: CASSSGRQGTEAFF
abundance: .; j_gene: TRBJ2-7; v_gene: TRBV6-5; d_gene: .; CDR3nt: TGTGCCAGCAGCCCCCGTGGGGTCGAGCAGTACTTC; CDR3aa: CASSPRGVEQYF
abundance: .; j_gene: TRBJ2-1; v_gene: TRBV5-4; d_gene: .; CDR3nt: TGTGCCAGCAGCTTGGGGGGGCTCTCCTACAATGAGCAGTTCTTC; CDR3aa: CASSLGGLSYNEQFF
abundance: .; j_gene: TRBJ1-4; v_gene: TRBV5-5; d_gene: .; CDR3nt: TGTGCCAGCAGCCCGGAGTGGGAGCATGAAAAACTGTTTTTT; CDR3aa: CASSPEWEHEKLFF
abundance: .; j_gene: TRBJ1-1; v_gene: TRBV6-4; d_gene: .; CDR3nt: TGTGCCAGCAGTGCAGCGGAGAACACTGAAGCTTTCTTT; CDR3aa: CASSAAENTEAFF
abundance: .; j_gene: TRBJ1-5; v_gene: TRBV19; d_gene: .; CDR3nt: TGTGCCAGTAGTATGGGGCAGAATAGCAATCAGCCCCAGCATTTT; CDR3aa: CASSMGQNSNQPQHF
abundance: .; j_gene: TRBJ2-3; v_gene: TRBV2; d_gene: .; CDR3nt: TGTGCCACAGAAACAGATACGCAGTATTTT; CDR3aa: CATETDTQYF
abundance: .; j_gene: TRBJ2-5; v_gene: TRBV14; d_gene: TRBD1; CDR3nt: TGTGCCAGCAGCCAGGGATCCGGACGGACAGGGAACCAAGAGACCCAGTACTTC; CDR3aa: CASSQGSGRTGNQETQYF
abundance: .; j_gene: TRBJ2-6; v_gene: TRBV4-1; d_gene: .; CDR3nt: TGCGCCAGCAGTCAAGACGGGCCGGGCTCTGGGGCCAACGTCCTGACTTTC; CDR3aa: CASSQDGPGSGANVLTF
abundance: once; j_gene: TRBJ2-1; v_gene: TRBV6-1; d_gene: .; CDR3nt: TGTGCCACCACGCCCCAGGGGGGGCCTTACAATGAGCAGTTCTTC; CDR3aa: CATTPQGGPYNEQFF
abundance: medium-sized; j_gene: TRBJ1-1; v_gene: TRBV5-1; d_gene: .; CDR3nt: TGCGCCAGCAGCATAGAACAGGGAAACACTGAAGCTTTCTTT; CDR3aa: CASSIEQGNTEAFF
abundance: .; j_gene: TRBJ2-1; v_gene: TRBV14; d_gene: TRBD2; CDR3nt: TGTGCCAGCAGCCGGACTAGGGGCTACAATGAGCAGTTCTTC; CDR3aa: CASSRTRGYNEQFF
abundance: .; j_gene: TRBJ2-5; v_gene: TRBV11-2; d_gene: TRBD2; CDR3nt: TGTGCCAGCAGCCTCGGGACTAGCGGGATGCACGACTTC; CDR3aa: CASSLGTSGMHDF
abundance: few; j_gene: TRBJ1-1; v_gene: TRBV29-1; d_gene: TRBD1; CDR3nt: TGCAGCGTCAGGGGGGGACAGCTGAACACTGAAGCTTTCTTT; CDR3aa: CSVRGGQLNTEAFF
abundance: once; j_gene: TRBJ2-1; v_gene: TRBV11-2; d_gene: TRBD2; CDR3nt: TGTGCCAGCAGCTTCCGGCGGGGGAACAATGAGCAGTTCTTC; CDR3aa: CASSFRRGNNEQFF
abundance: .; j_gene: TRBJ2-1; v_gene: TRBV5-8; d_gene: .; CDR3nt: TGTGCCAGCAGCTTGGTTCGGGTTGAGCAGTTCTTC; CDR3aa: CASSLVRVEQFF
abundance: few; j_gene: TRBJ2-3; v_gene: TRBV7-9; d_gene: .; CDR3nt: TGTGCCAGCAGCGATTCAGGGGCCGGCACAGATACGCAGTATTTT; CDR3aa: CASSDSGAGTDTQYF
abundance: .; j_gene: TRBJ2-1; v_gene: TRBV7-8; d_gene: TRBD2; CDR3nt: TGTGCCAGCAGCAGATCACGGACTGGGGGGGACAATGAGCAGTTCTTC; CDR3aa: CASSRSRTGGDNEQFF
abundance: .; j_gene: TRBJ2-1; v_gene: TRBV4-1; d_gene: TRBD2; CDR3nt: TGCGCCAGCAGCCCCCCGGGTAGCGGGACCCACAATGAGCAGTTCTTC; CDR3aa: CASSPPGSGTHNEQFF
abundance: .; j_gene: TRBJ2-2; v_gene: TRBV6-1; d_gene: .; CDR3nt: TGTGCCAGCCTCGACAGGTTGGGCGGGGAGCTGTTTTTT; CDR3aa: CASLDRLGGELFF
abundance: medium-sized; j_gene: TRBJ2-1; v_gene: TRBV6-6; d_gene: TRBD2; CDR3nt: TGTGCCAGTACCTCGCGGGGGGGCCAGTTAGATGAGCAGTTCTTC; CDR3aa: CASTSRGGQLDEQFF
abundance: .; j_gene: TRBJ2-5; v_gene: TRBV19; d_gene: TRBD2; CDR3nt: TGTGCCAGTAGTGTGGACGCGGGAGAAAGAGAGACCCAGTACTTC; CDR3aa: CASSVDAGERETQYF
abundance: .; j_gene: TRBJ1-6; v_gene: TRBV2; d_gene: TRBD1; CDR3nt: TGTGCCAGCAGCGAGGGACAGCTGACCCTCCACTTT; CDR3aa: CASSEGQLTLHF
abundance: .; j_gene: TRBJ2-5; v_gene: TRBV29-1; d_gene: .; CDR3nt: TGCAGCGTTGAGGCGGGACCGGGAGAGACCCAGTACTTC; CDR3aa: CSVEAGPGETQYF
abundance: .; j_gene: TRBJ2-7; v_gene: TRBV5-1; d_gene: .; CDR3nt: TGCGCCAGCAGCTTGGTGGGGGGAGGATCATCCTACGAGCAGTACTTC; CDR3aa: CASSLVGGGSSYEQYF
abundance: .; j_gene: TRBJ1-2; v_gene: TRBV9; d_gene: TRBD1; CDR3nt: TGTGCCAGCAGCGTAGACAGGGGGAAAGGCTACACCTTC; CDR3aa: CASSVDRGKGYTF
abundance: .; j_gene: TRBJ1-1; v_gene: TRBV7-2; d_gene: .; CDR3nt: TGTGCCAGCAGCCCGGACACCTACACTGAAGCTTTCTTT; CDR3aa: CASSPDTYTEAFF
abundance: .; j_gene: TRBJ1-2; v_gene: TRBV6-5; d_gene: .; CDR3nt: TGTGCCAGCACCCCGGACAGTTCGAGCCCAGGGGGCTACACCTTC; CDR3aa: CASTPDSSSPGGYTF
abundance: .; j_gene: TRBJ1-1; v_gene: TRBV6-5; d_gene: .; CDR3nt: TGTGCCAGCAGTTACTGGCAAAACACTGAAGCTTTCTTT; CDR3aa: CASSYWQNTEAFF
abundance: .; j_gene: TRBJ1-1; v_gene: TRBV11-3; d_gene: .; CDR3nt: TGTGCCAGCAGCTCCGGGGACCGAAGATTGAACACTGAAGCTTTCTTT; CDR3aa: CASSSGDRRLNTEAFF
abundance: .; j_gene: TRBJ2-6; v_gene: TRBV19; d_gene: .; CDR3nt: TGTGCCAGTAGTCTCTTCCTGAGAGTCACTCGCTCTGGGGCCAACGTCCTGACTTTC; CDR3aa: CASSLFLRVTRSGANVLTF
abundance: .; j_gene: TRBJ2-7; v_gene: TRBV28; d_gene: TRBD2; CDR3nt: TGTGCCAGCAGTTCATCGATGGCTAGCGGGGGTCGTTCGTACTTC; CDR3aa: CASSSSMASGGRSYF
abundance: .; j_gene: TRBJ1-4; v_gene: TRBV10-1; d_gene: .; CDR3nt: TGCGCCAGCAGTGAGTCGATGGGGATTAATGAAAAACTGTTTTTT; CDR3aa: CASSESMGINEKLFF
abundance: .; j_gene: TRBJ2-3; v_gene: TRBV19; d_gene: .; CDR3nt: TGTGCCAGTAGTATAGCGGAGGGGAGAGTCGGAGATACGCAGTATTTT; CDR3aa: CASSIAEGRVGDTQYF
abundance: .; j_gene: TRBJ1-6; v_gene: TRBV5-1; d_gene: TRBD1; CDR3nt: TGCGCCAGCAGCGCCATGGGACAGGGAAACTCACCCCTCCACTTT; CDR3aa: CASSAMGQGNSPLHF
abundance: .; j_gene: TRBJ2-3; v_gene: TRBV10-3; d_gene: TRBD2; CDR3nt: TGTGCCATCAGTGAGCCACTACTACTAGCGGGAGCAGATACGCAGTATTTT; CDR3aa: CAISEPLLLAGADTQYF
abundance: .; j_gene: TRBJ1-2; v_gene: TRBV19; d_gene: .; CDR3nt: TGTGCCAGTAGTACCGCGGGAACGTATGGCTACACCTTC; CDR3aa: CASSTAGTYGYTF
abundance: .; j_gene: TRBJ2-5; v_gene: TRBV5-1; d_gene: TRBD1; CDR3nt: TGCGCCAGCAGCCCGACAGGGGGCGCGGAGACCCAGTACTTC; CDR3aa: CASSPTGGAETQYF
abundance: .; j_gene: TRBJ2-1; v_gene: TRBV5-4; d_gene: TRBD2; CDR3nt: TGTGCCAGCAGCGCGACTAGCGCTTACAATGAGCAGTTCTTC; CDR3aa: CASSATSAYNEQFF
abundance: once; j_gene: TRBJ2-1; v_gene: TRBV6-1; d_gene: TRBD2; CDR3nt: TGTGCCAGCAGCTCTCTAGCGGGGGCGCTCGATGAGCAGTTCTTC; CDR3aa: CASSSLAGALDEQFF
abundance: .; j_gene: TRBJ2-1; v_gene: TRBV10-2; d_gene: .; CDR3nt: TGCGCCAGCAGCCCCTTTGGGGGGTATGAGCAGTTCTTC; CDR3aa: CASSPFGGYEQFF
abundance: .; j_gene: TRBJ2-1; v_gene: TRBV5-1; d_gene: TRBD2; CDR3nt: TGCGCCAGCAGCTTCGGACTAGCCCGGGGGGGCTCCTACAATGAGCAGTTCTTC; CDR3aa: CASSFGLARGGSYNEQFF
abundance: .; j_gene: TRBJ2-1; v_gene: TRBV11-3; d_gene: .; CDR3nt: TGTGCCAGCAGCTTATTTAGGGCATCCGGGGCCAGGTATGATGAGCAGTTCTTC; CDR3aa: CASSLFRASGARYDEQFF